These 4 T cell receptor beta chains were sequenced from one sample in a study of T cell responses to AZD1222 COVID-19 vaccine (dated by TCRdb to the early 2020s). Taken with the paper, the label for time point translates to: baseline before first vaccination. Library preparation employed the immunoSEQ multiplex PCR assay. TCRdb limited this immuneACCESS table to in-frame rearrangements with V and J called. A share of clones is missing; checked studies link under half to unresolved V genes, and the rest is unexplained. This sample gives about 110,000 clones in total; about 87% of them show up just once. The top ten hold 1.5% to 2% of the sample. Sequenced here: peripheral blood, sampled on day 0 of AZD1222 vaccination. These receptors were taken from an adult in good health.

The table lists this clone with a count of one. This chain connects TRBV5-1 to TRBJ2-7, with D perhaps TRBD1 or TRBD2 (7 bases each). V was trimmed by 4 bases and J by 8 bases, leaving 25 bases between them. The CDR3 is 16 residues long. The germline CDR1 and CDR2 sequences are SGHRS and YFSETQ. CDR3 sequence (DNA): TGCGCCAGCAGCCCTAGACAGGGAGGGTTGGGTTACCAGCAGTACTTC. Translation: CASSPRQGGLGYQQYF.

This chain connects TRBV15 to TRBJ1-6, with no clear D. Trimming removed 0 bases at V and 4 bases at J, with 7 bases between. Germline V gene data show CDR1 as LNHNV and CDR2 as YYDKDF (reference sequence). The CDR3 extends over 15 amino acids. CDR3 sequence (DNA): TGTGCCACCAGCAGAGAAACGGATTATAATTCACCCCTCCACTTT. Its translation is CATSRETDYNSPLHF.

The genes are TRBV4-1 and TRBJ1-4; D unresolved. This CDR3 is built from 15 residues. Germline lookup yields CDR1 MGHRA and CDR2 YSYEKL. V lost 4 bases to trimming and J lost 2 bases, with 11 bases between them. The CDR3 nucleotides read TGCGCCAGCAGCCCCGGACCCGAGACTAATGAAAAACTGTTTTTT. Amino acid sequence: CASSPGPETNEKLFF.

The rearrangement joins TRBV6-5 to TRBJ1-5; 8 bases map to TRBD1. Germline lookup yields CDR1 MNHEY and CDR2 SVGAGI. CDR3 size: 15 residues. V was clipped by 0 bases and J by 5 bases; unmatched bases: 3. The CDR3 is CASSYSNRGYQPQHF. In nucleotides, the CDR3 is TGTGCCAGCAGTTACTCTAACAGGGGGTATCAGCCCCAGCATTTT.